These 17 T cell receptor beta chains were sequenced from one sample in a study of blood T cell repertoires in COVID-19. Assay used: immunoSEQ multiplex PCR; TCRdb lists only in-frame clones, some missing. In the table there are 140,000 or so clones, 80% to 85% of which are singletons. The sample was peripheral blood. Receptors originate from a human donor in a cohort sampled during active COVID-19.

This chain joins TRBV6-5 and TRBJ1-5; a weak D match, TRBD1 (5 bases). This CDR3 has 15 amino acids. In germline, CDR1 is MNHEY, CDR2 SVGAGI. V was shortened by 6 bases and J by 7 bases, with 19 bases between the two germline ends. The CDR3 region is CASRAQTRGGQPQHF. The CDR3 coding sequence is TGTGCCAGCAGGGCACAGACAAGGGGAGGCCAGCCCCAGCATTTT.

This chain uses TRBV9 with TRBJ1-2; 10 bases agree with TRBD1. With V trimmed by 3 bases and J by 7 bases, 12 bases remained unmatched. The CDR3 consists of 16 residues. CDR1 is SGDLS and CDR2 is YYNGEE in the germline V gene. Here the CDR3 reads CASSGYAGQGKGGYTF. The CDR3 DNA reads TGTGCCAGCAGCGGATATGCGGGACAGGGGAAAGGTGGCTACACCTTC.

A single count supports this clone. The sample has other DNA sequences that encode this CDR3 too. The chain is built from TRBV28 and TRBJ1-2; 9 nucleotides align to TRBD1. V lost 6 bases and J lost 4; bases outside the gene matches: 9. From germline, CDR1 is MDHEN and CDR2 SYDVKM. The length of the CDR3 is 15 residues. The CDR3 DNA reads TGTGCCAGCAGCGAAACCGGGACAGGGAGCTATGGCTACACCTTC. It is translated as CASSETGTGSYGYTF.

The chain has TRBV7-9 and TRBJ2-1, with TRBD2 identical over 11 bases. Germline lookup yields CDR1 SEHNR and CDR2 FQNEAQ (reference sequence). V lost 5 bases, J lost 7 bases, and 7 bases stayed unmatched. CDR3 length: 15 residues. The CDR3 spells CASSPTSGSSNEQFF. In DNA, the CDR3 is TGTGCCAGCAGCCCAACTAGCGGGAGTTCGAATGAGCAGTTCTTC. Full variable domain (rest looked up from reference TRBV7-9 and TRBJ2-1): DTGVSQNPRHKITKRGQNVTFRCDPISEHNRLYWYRQTLGQGPEFLTYFQNEAQLEKSRLLSDRFSAERPKGSFSTLEIQRTEQGDSAMYLCASSPTSGSSNEQFFGPGTRLTVL.

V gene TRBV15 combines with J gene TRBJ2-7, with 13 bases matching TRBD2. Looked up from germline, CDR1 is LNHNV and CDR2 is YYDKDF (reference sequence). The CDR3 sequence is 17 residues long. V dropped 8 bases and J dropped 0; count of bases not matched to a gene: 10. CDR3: CATAVLLAGGSSYEQYF. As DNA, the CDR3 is TGTGCCACCGCGGTACTACTAGCGGGAGGGTCCTCCTACGAGCAGTACTTC.

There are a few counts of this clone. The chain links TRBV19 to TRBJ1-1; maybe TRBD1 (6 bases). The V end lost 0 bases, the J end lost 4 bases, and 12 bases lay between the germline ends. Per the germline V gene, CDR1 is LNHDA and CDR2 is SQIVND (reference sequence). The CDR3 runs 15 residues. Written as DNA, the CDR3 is TGTGCCAGTAGTATAGATGTTCAGGGGTTCACTGAAGCTTTCTTT. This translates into CASSIDVQGFTEAFF.

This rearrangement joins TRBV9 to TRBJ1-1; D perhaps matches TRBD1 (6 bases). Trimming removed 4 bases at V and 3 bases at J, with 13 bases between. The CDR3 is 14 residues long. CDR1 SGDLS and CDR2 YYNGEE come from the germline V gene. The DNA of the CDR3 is TGTGCCAGCAGCCCGCGGGGGGCAGACACTGAAGCTTTCTTT. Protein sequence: CASSPRGADTEAFF.

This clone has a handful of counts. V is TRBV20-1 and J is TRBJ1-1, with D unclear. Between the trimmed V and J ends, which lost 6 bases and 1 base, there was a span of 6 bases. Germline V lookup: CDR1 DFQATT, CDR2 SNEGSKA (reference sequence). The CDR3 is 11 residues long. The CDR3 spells CSAAGNTEAFF. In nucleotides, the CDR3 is TGCAGTGCGGCAGGGAACACTGAAGCTTTCTTT.

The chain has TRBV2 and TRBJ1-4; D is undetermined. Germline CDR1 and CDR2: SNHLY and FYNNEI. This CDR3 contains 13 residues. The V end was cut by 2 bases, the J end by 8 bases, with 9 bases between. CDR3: CASSEIRGEKLFF. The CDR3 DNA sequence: TGTGCCAGCAGTGAAATAAGAGGGGAAAAACTGTTTTTT.

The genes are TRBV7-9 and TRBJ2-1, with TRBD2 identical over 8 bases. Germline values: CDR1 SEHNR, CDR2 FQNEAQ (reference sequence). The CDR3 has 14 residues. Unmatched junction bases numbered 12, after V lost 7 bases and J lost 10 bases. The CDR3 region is CASNGGTRGQEQFF. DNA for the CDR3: TGTGCCAGCAATGGCGGGACTAGAGGTCAGGAGCAGTTCTTC.

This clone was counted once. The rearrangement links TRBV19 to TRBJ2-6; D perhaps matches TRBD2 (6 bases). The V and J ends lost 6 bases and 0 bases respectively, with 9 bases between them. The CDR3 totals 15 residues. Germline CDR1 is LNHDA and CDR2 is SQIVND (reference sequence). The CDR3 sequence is CASSKDYSGANVLTF. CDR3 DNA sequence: TGTGCCAGTAGCAAGGACTACTCTGGGGCCAACGTCCTGACTTTC.

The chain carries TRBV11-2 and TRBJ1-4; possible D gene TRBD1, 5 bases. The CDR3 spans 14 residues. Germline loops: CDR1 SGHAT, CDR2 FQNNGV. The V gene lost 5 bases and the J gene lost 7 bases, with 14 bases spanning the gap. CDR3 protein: CASSERYQGEKLFF. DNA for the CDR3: TGTGCCAGCAGCGAACGATACCAGGGTGAAAAACTGTTTTTT.

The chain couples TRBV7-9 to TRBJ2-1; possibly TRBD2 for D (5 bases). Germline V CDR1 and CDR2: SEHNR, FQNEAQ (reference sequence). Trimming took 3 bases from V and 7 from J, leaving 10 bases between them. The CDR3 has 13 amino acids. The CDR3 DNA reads TGTGCCAGCAGCTTGGGTAGCGTGAATGAGCAGTTCTTC. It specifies CASSLGSVNEQFF.

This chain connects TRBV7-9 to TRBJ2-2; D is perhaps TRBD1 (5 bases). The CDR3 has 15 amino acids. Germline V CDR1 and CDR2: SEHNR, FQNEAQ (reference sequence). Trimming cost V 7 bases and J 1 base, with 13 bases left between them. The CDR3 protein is CASKGRAQNTGELFF. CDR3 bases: TGTGCCAGCAAGGGCAGGGCCCAGAACACCGGGGAGCTGTTTTTT.

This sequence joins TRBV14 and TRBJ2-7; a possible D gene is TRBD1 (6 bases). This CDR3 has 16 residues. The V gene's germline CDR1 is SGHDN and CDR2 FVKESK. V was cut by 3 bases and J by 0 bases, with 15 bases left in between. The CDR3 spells CASSQWGLDSSYEQYF. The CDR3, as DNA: TGTGCCAGCAGCCAGTGGGGTTTGGACAGCTCCTACGAGCAGTACTTC. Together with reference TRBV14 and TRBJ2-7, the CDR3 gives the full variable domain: EAGVTQFPSHSVIEKGQTVTLRCDPISGHDNLYWYRRVMGKEIKFLLHFVKESKQDESGMPNNRFLAERTGGTYSTLKVQPAELEDSGVYFCASSQWGLDSSYEQYFGPGTRLTVT.

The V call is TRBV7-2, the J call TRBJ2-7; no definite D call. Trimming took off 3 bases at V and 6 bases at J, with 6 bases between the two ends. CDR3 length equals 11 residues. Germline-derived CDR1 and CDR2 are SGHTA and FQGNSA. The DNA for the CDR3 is TGTGCCAGCAGCTTGCGCGGCGAGCAGTACTTC. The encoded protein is CASSLRGEQYF.

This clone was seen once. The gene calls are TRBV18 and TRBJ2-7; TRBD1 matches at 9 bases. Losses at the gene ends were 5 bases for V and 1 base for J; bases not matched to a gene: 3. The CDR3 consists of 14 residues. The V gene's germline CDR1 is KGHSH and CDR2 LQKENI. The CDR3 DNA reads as TGTGCCAGCTCAGCGGACAGGGGATCCTACGAGCAGTACTTC. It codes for CASSADRGSYEQYF.